A selection of T cell receptor beta chains follows, all from one sample in a study of T cell clonotyping in hematopoietic cell transplantation. The protocol was immunoSEQ multiplex PCR, while the TCRdb copy is restricted to in-frame clones and leaves out a portion. The sample consists of 4,000 to 6,500 clones, approximately 72% of them appearing once. Sequencing used PBMCs, obtained 100 days after allogeneic stem cell transplant. The receptors here all came from a female patient in her fifties who had an allogeneic stem cell transplant, so the T cells may come from the graft donor. Some clones in this sample may be carry-over from other donors' samples. CDR3s include the opening cysteine and the closing phenylalanine or tryptophan. The order of the fields is clone size, J gene, V gene, D gene, CDR3 DNA, CDR3 protein. D genes are given only for firm matches. Clone size is shown for a subset of rows, as once, few, many or a class of expanded clone.

- | TRBJ2-3 | TRBV4-3 | - | TGCGCCAGCAGCTCCAGTCGGGGAGGTACGCAGTATTTT | CASSSSRGGTQYF
- | TRBJ2-3 | TRBV30 | - | TGTGCCTGGAGCCCCCAGGGTGGAGCAGATACGCAGTATTTT | CAWSPQGGADTQYF
- | TRBJ2-2 | TRBV6-5 | - | TGTGCCAGCAGGACAGGCGGCACCGGGGAGCTGTTTTTT | CASRTGGTGELFF
- | TRBJ2-7 | TRBV11-2 | - | TGTGCCAGCAGCTTAGATAGCGCTGAGCAGTACTTC | CASSLDSAEQYF
- | TRBJ2-7 | TRBV7-2 | - | TGTGCCAGCAGCCAACGGATCCTATACGAGCAGTACTTC | CASSQRILYEQYF
medium-sized | TRBJ2-7 | TRBV15 | - | TGTGCCACCAGCAGAGAAGTCGCTCAATACGAGCAGTACTTC | CATSREVAQYEQYF
few | TRBJ2-1 | TRBV19 | - | TGTGCCAGTAGAGACGTGAATGAGCAGTTCTTC | CASRDVNEQFF
- | TRBJ2-1 | TRBV7-6 | TRBD2 | TGTGCCAGCAGCCCCGGGACTAGCGTTTACTATGAGCAGTTCTTC | CASSPGTSVYYEQFF
large | TRBJ1-5 | TRBV19 | TRBD1 | TGTGCCAGTAGCATACAGGGGCCTATAAAGCCCCAGCATTTT | CASSIQGPIKPQHF
- | TRBJ2-5 | TRBV27 | TRBD2 | TGTGCCAGCAGTTTCCCTGGACTAGCGGGCAGCCTTAAAAAGCAGTACTTC | CASSFPGLAGSLKKQYF
- | TRBJ1-1 | TRBV6-5 | TRBD1 | TGTGCCAGCAGTCGCGCAGGGGGCACTGAAGCTTTCTTT | CASSRAGGTEAFF